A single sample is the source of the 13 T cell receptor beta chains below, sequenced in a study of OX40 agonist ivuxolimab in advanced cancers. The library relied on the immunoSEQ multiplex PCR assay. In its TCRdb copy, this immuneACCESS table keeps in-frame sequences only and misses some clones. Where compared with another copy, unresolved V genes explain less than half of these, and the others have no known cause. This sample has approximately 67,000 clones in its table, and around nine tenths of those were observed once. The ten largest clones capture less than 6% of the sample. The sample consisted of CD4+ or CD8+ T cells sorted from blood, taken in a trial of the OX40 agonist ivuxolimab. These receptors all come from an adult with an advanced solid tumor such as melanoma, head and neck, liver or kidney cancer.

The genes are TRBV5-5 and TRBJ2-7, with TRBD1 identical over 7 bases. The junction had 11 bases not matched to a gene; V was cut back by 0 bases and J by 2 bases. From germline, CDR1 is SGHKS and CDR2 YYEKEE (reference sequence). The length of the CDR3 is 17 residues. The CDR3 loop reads CASSLDKRDSGPYEQYF. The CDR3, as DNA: TGTGCCAGCAGCTTGGATAAGAGGGACAGCGGTCCCTACGAGCAGTACTTC.

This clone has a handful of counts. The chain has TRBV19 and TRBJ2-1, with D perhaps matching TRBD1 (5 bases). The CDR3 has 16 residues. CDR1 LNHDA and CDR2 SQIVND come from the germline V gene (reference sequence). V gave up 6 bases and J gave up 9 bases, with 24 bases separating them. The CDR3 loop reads CASRQTSRGREAEQFF. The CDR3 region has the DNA TGTGCCAGTAGACAAACTTCCAGAGGCAGGGAAGCTGAGCAGTTCTTC.

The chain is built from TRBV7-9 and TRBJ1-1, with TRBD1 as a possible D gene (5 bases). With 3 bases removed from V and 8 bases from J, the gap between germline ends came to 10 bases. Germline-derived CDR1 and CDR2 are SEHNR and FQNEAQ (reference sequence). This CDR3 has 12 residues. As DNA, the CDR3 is TGTGCCAGCAGCTTTGTGGGGGAGGAAGCTTTCTTT. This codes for CASSFVGEEAFF.

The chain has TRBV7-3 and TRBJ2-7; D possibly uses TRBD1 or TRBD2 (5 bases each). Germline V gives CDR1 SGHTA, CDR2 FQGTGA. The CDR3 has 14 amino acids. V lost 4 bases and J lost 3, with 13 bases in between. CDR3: CASSWYLGDYEQYF. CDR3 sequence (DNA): TGTGCCAGCAGCTGGTACTTGGGGGACTACGAGCAGTACTTC.

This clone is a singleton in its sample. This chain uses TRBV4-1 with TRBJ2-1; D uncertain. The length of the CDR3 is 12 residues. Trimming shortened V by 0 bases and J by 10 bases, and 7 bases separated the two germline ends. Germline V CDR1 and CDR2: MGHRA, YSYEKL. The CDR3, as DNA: TGCGCCAGCAGCCAAGATACGAGGGAGCAGTTCTTC. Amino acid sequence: CASSQDTREQFF.

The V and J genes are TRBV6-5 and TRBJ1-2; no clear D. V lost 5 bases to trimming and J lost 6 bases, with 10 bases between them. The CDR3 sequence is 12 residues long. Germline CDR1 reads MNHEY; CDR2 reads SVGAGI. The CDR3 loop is CASSQRSHGYTF. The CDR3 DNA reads TGTGCCAGCAGTCAGAGGAGCCATGGCTACACCTTC.

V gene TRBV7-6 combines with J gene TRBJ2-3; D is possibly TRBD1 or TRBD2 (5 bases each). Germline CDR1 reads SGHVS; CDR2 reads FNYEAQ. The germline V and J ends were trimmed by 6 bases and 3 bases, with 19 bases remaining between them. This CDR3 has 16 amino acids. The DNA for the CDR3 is TGTGCCAGCAGTCTCTTAAGGGGACCAAGTACAGATACGCAGTATTTT. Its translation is CASSLLRGPSTDTQYF. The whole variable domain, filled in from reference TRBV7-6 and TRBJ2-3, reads GAGVSQSPRYKVTKRGQDVALRCDPISGHVSLYWYRQALGQGPEFLTYFNYEAQQDKSGLPNDRFSAERPEGSISTLTIQRTEQRDSAMYRCASSLLRGPSTDTQYFGPGTRLTVL.

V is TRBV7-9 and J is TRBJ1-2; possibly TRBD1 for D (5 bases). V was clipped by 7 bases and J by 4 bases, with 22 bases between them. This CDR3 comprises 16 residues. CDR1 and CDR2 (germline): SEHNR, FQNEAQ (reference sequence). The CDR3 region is CASTLPAGERGYGYTF. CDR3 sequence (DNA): TGTGCCAGCACCCTCCCCGCGGGCGAAAGGGGCTATGGCTACACCTTC. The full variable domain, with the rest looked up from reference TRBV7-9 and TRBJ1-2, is DTGVSQNPRHKITKRGQNVTFRCDPISEHNRLYWYRQTLGQGPEFLTYFQNEAQLEKSRLLSDRFSAERPKGSFSTLEIQRTEQGDSAMYLCASTLPAGERGYGYTFGSGTRLTVV.

The CDR3 DNA follows: TGCGCCAGCAGCCAAGAATTAAGTATGAACACTGAAGCTTTCTTT. Protein: CASSQELSMNTEAFF. The chain is built from TRBV4-3 and TRBJ1-1; D is uncertain. The V end lost 0 bases, the J end lost 0 bases, and 8 bases lay between the germline ends. CDR3 length equals 15 residues. The V gene's germline CDR1 is LGHNA and CDR2 YSLEER.

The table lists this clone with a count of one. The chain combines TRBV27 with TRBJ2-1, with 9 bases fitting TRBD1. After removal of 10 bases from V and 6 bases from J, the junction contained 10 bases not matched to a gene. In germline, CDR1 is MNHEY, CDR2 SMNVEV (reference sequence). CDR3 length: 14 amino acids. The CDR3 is CATSWGQGFNEQFF. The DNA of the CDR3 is TGTGCCACCTCCTGGGGACAGGGTTTCAATGAGCAGTTCTTC.

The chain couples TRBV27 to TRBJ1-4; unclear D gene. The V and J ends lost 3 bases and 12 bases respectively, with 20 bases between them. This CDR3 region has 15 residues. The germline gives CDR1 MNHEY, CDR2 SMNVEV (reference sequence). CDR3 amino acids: CASSFLAAETPELFF. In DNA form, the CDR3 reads TGTGCCAGCAGTTTTTTGGCTGCCGAGACGCCGGAACTGTTTTTT.

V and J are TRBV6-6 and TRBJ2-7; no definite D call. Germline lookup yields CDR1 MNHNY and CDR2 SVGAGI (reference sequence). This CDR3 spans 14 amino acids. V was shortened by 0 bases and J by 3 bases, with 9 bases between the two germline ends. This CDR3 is CASSYSAQSYEQYF. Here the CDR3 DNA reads TGTGCCAGCAGTTACTCGGCACAGAGCTACGAGCAGTACTTC.

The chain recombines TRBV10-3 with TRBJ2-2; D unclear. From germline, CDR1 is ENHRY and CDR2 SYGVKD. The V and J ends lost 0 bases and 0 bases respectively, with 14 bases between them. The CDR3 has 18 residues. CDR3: CAISESGVGGPNTGELFF. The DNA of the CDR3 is TGTGCCATCAGTGAGTCAGGTGTTGGCGGCCCGAACACCGGGGAGCTGTTTTTT.